The clone carrying this TCR beta chain was recorded a few times. TCRdb reprocessed the RT-PCR reads with MiXCR, giving one entry per CDR3 protein. Altogether roughly 780,000 distinct CDR3 sequences are present, roughly 18% being singletons, with the ten largest covering approximately 10%. The data originate from a study of response to subunit inactivated influenza vaccine. Germline loops: CDR1 SGDLS, CDR2 YYNGEE. This CDR3 contains 16 residues. With V trimmed by 4 bases and J by 2 bases, 5 bases remained unmatched. This receptor was identified in a middle-aged man who received an inactivated influenza vaccine. The sample was PBMCs from blood, taken roughly 5 days after vaccination. J is TRBJ2-2 and V is TRBV9; TRBD2 matches 10 bases. Written as DNA, the CDR3 is TGTGCCAGCAGCCCCGTAGCGGGGGGAAACACCGGGGAGCTGTTTTTT. The encoded protein is CASSPVAGGNTGELFF.